The next 24 T cell receptor beta chains were all read from a single sample in a study of T cell responses to AZD1222 COVID-19 vaccine. Assay: immunoSEQ multiplex PCR; the TCRdb copy retains only in-frame clones and omits some. Among 60,000 to 100,000 clones, approximately 90% were seen once, and the ten largest hold over 20%. The sample in question was peripheral blood, obtained on day 0 of AZD1222 vaccination. The receptors shown here come from an adult in good health.

This clone was detected once. V gene TRBV6-1 combines with J gene TRBJ1-5; no reliable D call. This CDR3 has 14 residues. The germline V gene has CDR1 MNHNS and CDR2 SASEGT. Trimming removed 2 bases from V and 7 bases from J, with 12 bases in between. DNA for the CDR3: TGTGCCAGCAGTGAATTTAGGGCTGGGCAGCCCCAGCATTTT. The encoded protein is CASSEFRAGQPQHF.

The rearrangement uses TRBV7-2 and TRBJ1-2; D perhaps matches TRBD1 (5 bases). V dropped 0 bases and J dropped 2 bases, with 13 bases sitting between them. There are 16 residues in the CDR3. The germline V gene encodes CDR1 SGHTA and CDR2 FQGNSA. CDR3 amino acids: CASSLAFGASNYGYTF. For the CDR3, the DNA is TGTGCCAGCAGCTTAGCGTTCGGGGCTTCAAACTATGGCTACACCTTC.

The chain has TRBV9 and TRBJ1-2, with a possible D match to TRBD1 (5 bases). V shed 3 bases and J shed 3 bases, with 12 bases lying between them. Germline CDR1 SGDLS, CDR2 YYNGEE. This CDR3 has 14 residues. The chain's CDR3 is CASSASGTYYGYTF. The CDR3 nucleotides are TGTGCCAGCAGCGCTTCCGGGACTTACTATGGCTACACCTTC.

This chain joins TRBV30 and TRBJ2-1; 11 bases are a match to TRBD2. V trimming: 8 bases; J trimming: 6 bases; junction bases outside the gene matches: 6. Germline assignment: CDR1 GTSNPN and CDR2 SVGIG (reference sequence). There are 13 residues in the CDR3. CDR3 region: CAGKLAGVNEQFF. The CDR3 DNA sequence: TGTGCCGGGAAACTAGCGGGAGTCAATGAGCAGTTCTTC.

This chain connects TRBV5-4 to TRBJ1-1, with D unclear. Germline CDR1 and CDR2: SGHNT and YYREEE (reference sequence). Trimming left V 1 base short and J 1 base short, with 5 bases between. CDR3 length equals 13 residues. The CDR3 loop reads CASSLSRNTEAFF. Here the CDR3 DNA reads TGTGCCAGCAGCTTGTCCAGGAACACTGAAGCTTTCTTT.

V gene TRBV11-2 combines with J gene TRBJ1-1; D unresolved. This CDR3 has 14 amino acids. Trimming took off 1 base at V and 1 base at J, with 7 bases between the two ends. The germline V gene encodes CDR1 SGHAT and CDR2 FQNNGV. CDR3 DNA: TGTGCCAGCAGCTTAGCGGGGTCGAACACTGAAGCTTTCTTT. Amino acids: CASSLAGSNTEAFF.

This chain connects TRBV6-8 to TRBJ2-2, with TRBD2 matching over 9 bases. J was trimmed by 0 bases and V by 6 bases; bases with no gene match: 11. The CDR3 contains 18 residues. Germline assignment: CDR1 MNHGY and CDR2 SAAAGT. The CDR3, as DNA: TGTGCCAGCAGACCCGGGACTAGCCGCACCCCGAACACCGGGGAGCTGTTTTTT. Protein sequence: CASRPGTSRTPNTGELFF.

The chain has TRBV19 and TRBJ2-2; possible D gene TRBD1, 5 bases. Trimming shortened V by 3 bases and J by 8 bases, and 13 bases separated the two germline ends. CDR1 and CDR2 (germline): LNHDA, SQIVND (reference sequence). This CDR3 is 14 amino acids long. The CDR3 DNA reads as TGTGCCAGTAGTATCAGTCAGGGATCTGGGGAGCTGTTTTTT. Translating it yields CASSISQGSGELFF.

This rearrangement joins TRBV6-2 or TRBV6-3 to TRBJ2-5, with unresolved D. This CDR3 contains 13 residues. V was trimmed by 3 bases and J by 5 bases, leaving 10 bases between them. CDR1 is MNHEY, CDR2 SVGEGT, per germline. The CDR3 DNA is TGTGCCAGCAGTTATAGGGCGGTGGAGACCCAGTACTTC. Its protein product is CASSYRAVETQYF.

This sequence joins TRBV29-1 and TRBJ1-2; 10 bases fit TRBD1. Per the germline V gene, CDR1 is SQVTM and CDR2 is ANQGSEA. J gave up 4 bases and V 4 bases, and 0 bases lay outside the gene matches. The CDR3 spans 12 residues. The CDR3 loop reads CSVGTGGYGYTF. The CDR3 DNA reads TGCAGCGTTGGGACAGGGGGCTATGGCTACACCTTC.

The chain joins TRBV7-9 to TRBJ1-5, with TRBD1 matching over 11 bases. CDR3 length: 16 amino acids. Germline trimming cut 5 bases from V and 7 bases from J; bases unmatched to any gene: 10. CDR1 is SEHNR, CDR2 FQNEAQ, per germline (reference sequence). This CDR3 reads CASSDIGTGGPQPQHF. CDR3 nucleotide sequence: TGTGCCAGCAGCGATATCGGGACAGGGGGTCCCCAGCCCCAGCATTTT.

V is TRBV14 and J is TRBJ2-7; 8 bases align to TRBD1. The CDR3 totals 14 residues. Germline trimming cut 4 bases from V and 3 bases from J; bases unmatched to any gene: 5. The germline CDR1 and CDR2 sequences are SGHDN and FVKESK. The CDR3 region is CASSLPDRDYEQYF. The CDR3 DNA sequence: TGTGCCAGCAGCCTCCCGGACAGGGACTACGAGCAGTACTTC.

The chain recombines TRBV7-2 with TRBJ2-7, with 10 bases lining up with TRBD2. Germline CDR1 SGHTA, CDR2 FQGNSA. With 0 bases clipped from V and 6 bases from J, the junction kept 11 bases outside the gene matches. CDR3 length: 17 residues. The CDR3 loop is CASSLALAGVKRGEQYF. The CDR3 DNA follows: TGTGCCAGCAGCTTAGCTCTAGCGGGAGTAAAACGGGGCGAGCAGTACTTC.

The chain combines TRBV28 with TRBJ1-4; 8 bases agree with TRBD1. The CDR3 covers 14 residues. Trimming removed 8 bases from V and 7 bases from J; junction bases left unmatched: 9. CDR1 and CDR2 from the germline V gene are MDHEN and SYDVKM. The chain's CDR3 is CASETTGGGEKLFF. CDR3 nucleotide sequence: TGTGCCAGCGAGACCACAGGGGGAGGTGAAAAACTGTTTTTT.

This clone was counted between two and nine times. The J gene is TRBJ1-5, the V gene TRBV20-1; D remains unclear. Per the germline V gene, CDR1 is DFQATT and CDR2 is SNEGSKA (reference sequence). The CDR3 is 14 residues long. Trimming stripped 3 bases from V and 2 bases from J, with 11 bases between. Written as DNA, the CDR3 is TGCAGTGCTAGTGCAGGTACGCGCAATCAGCCCCAGCATTTT. Translating it yields CSASAGTRNQPQHF.

The chain has TRBV29-1 and TRBJ1-1; 10 nucleotides agree with TRBD1. The germline V gene encodes CDR1 SQVTM and CDR2 ANQGSEA. V gave up 5 bases and J gave up 7 bases; unmatched junction bases: 7. The CDR3 runs 13 residues. CDR3 DNA sequence: TGCAGCGTTTCTAAGGGGACAGGGGTTGAAGCTTTCTTT. Protein product: CSVSKGTGVEAFF.

This clone was seen a few times. V usage is TRBV6-2 or TRBV6-3 and J usage is TRBJ1-5; D is perhaps TRBD1 (5 bases). Trimming removed 6 bases from V and 6 bases from J, with 12 bases in between. In germline, CDR1 is MNHEY, CDR2 SVGEGT. The CDR3 runs to 13 residues. CDR3 in amino acids: CASSFVGGQPQHF. The DNA for the CDR3 is TGTGCCAGCAGCTTCGTGGGGGGTCAGCCCCAGCATTTT.

The CDR3 here is CASSFSGRNNEQFF. DNA of the CDR3: TGCGCCAGCAGCTTTAGCGGGAGAAACAATGAGCAGTTCTTC. The chain combines TRBV5-1 with TRBJ2-1, with 9 positions matching TRBD2. The CDR3 covers 14 residues. After removal of 2 bases from V and 5 bases from J, the junction contained 2 bases not matched to a gene. Germline CDR1 is SGHRS and CDR2 is YFSETQ.

This chain connects TRBV7-3 to TRBJ2-1, with D possibly matching TRBD1 (5 bases). V gave up 6 bases and J gave up 4 bases, with 16 bases separating them. Germline V gene data show CDR1 as SGHTA and CDR2 as FQGTGA. This CDR3 spans 15 amino acids. CDR3: CASSKQVGIYNEQFF. The CDR3 region has the DNA TGTGCCAGCAGTAAACAGGTCGGTATATACAATGAGCAGTTCTTC.

The chain links TRBV18 to TRBJ2-5, with 7 bases identical to TRBD1. Germline lookup yields CDR1 KGHSH and CDR2 LQKENI. Trimming cost V 3 bases and J 3 bases; bases outside gene matches: 4. The CDR3 sequence is 14 residues long. Here the CDR3 reads CASSPPGTEETQYF. The CDR3 nucleotides are TGTGCCAGCTCACCCCCCGGGACAGAAGAGACCCAGTACTTC.

The rearrangement uses TRBV11-2 and TRBJ2-5; tentative D call: TRBD2 (5 bases). Germline V gives CDR1 SGHAT, CDR2 FQNNGV. This CDR3 has 13 amino acids. V was trimmed by 4 bases and J by 3 bases, leaving 9 bases between them. The CDR3 DNA is TGTGCCAGCAGCTATGAGGGTGAAGAGACCCAGTACTTC. Translating it yields CASSYEGEETQYF.

This chain joins TRBV5-1 and TRBJ1-1; a possible D gene is TRBD1 (5 bases). The germline V gene encodes CDR1 SGHRS and CDR2 YFSETQ. The CDR3 contains 17 residues. V was pared by 0 bases and J by 0 bases, with 15 bases between. This CDR3 reads CASSLAGPVTVNTEAFF. DNA of the CDR3: TGCGCCAGCAGCTTGGCGGGGCCTGTAACGGTGAACACTGAAGCTTTCTTT.

The gene calls are TRBV11-3 and TRBJ2-7; 11 bases match TRBD2. CDR1 is SGHNT, CDR2 YENEEA, per germline. Trimming cost V 5 bases and J 1 base; bases outside gene matches: 7. The CDR3 sequence is 16 residues long. The CDR3 sequence: CASSKQTSGTSYEQYF. CDR3 nucleotide sequence: TGTGCCAGCAGCAAACAGACTAGCGGGACTTCCTACGAGCAGTACTTC.

V gene TRBV2 combines with J gene TRBJ2-5; possible D gene TRBD1, 5 bases. Trimming left V 4 bases short and J 0 bases short, with 9 bases between. Germline loops: CDR1 SNHLY, CDR2 FYNNEI. This CDR3 contains 14 residues. Written as DNA, the CDR3 is TGTGCCAGCAGTGTGGCGACAGACCAAGAGACCCAGTACTTC. Translated: CASSVATDQETQYF.